This TCR beta chain derives from a study of cytomegalovirus exposure and HLA in healthy donors. The primer mix had 60 Vbeta and 13 Jbeta primers. Data came from immunoSEQ multiplex PCR; TCRdb stores just in-frame clones and leaves some out. The data show around 160,000 clones, about 70% seen once. General study findings and limits: Most TCR beta V segments were productive about 87% or about 30% of the time in an earlier analysis. In a later analysis, approximately 15,000 TCR beta sequences were associated with HLA alleles at 0.05 false discovery rate. The study recorded 150 to 200 TCR beta chains that were cytomegalovirus-associated.

Germline values: CDR1 WNHNN, CDR2 SYGVQD (reference sequence). The CDR3 runs 14 residues. V lost 0 bases and J lost 3, with 7 bases in between. Notes on this clone: The antigen remains unidentified.

The sequenced sample was PBMCs. This clonotype was sampled from a woman younger than 30 in good health and CMV-seropositive. The chain has TRBV10-1 and TRBJ2-3; D gene uncertain. In nucleotides, the CDR3 is TGCGCCAGCAGTGAGTCGTCAGGTACAGATACGCAGTATTTT. It specifies CASSESSGTDTQYF.